The entry below gives a single T cell receptor beta chain sequence along with its context. Its antigen is still unknown. These data come from a study of T cells in Graves' hyperthyroidism and ophthalmopathy. Germline CDR1 MGHRA, CDR2 YSYEKL. Trimming left V 0 bases short and J 3 bases short, with 9 bases between. The CDR3 sequence is 15 residues long. Subjects aged 18 to 65 presented with newly diagnosed hyperthyroidism of less than 2 months' duration. Authors of the study amplified TCR beta CDR3 regions from RNA transcripts. RT-PCR in the first round (using the HTBI primer set) targeted the TCR CDR3. TCRdb analysed the multiplex PCR reads with MiXCR anew, one entry per CDR3 protein. The sample contains hundreds of thousands of distinct CDR3 sequences, 38% of which appear only once. Study-wide findings and caveats: The model forecast ophthalmopathy, anticipating it by a median around 6.5 months before onset. Appearing also in blood were most of the thyroid clonotypes expanded above 0.001.

The receptor was isolated from a man between 18 and 29 years old with Graves' hyperthyroidism. V gene TRBV4-1 combines with J gene TRBJ1-5, with unresolved D. Source material: blood. In DNA, the CDR3 is TGCGCCAGCAGCCAAGATGGGGTGAACAATCAGCCCCAGCATTTT. Translation gives CASSQDGVNNQPQHF.